Listed below are T cell receptor beta chains from one sample, sequenced in a study of T cell responses to AZD1222 COVID-19 vaccine. TCRdb's copy holds only in-frame clones and misses some; the assay was immunoSEQ multiplex PCR. The sample carries about 97,000 clones, about 88% recorded once. The sample was peripheral blood, taken on day 0 of AZD1222 vaccination. These receptors came from an adult in good health. Each CDR3 is given with its conserved first and last residue. The D gene is left open where the match is weak. Clone size, where shown, is once, few, many, or a class for clones that have expanded.

abundance | j_gene | d_gene | v_gene | CDR3aa | CDR3nt
- | TRBJ2-3 | - | TRBV14 | CASSRPGDTDTQYF | TGTGCCAGCAGCCGTCCGGGGGACACAGATACGCAGTATTTT
- | TRBJ2-3 | TRBD1 | TRBV11-3 | CASSYRQGGTDTQYF | TGTGCCAGCAGTTACCGACAGGGAGGCACAGATACGCAGTATTTT
- | TRBJ1-2 | - | TRBV6-2/TRBV6-3 | CASSYSEGPDYGYTF | TGTGCCAGCAGTTACTCAGAGGGGCCCGACTATGGCTACACCTTC
- | TRBJ1-6 | - | TRBV19 | CASSSGASPLHF | TGTGCCAGTAGTTCCGGGGCGTCACCCCTCCACTTT
- | TRBJ1-3 | - | TRBV7-2 | CASSLVGPSNTIYF | TGTGCCAGCAGCTTAGTCGGGCCGAGCAACACCATATATTTT
- | TRBJ1-2 | - | TRBV10-3 | CAISERTGSGYTF | TGTGCCATCAGTGAGAGAACAGGGAGTGGCTACACCTTC
- | TRBJ1-1 | TRBD1 | TRBV9 | CASSVIPDRDTEAFF | TGTGCCAGCAGCGTTATCCCGGACAGGGACACTGAAGCTTTCTTT
- | TRBJ2-1 | - | TRBV30 | CAWKDYFYNEQFF | TGTGCCTGGAAGGATTACTTCTACAATGAGCAGTTCTTC
- | TRBJ2-7 | - | TRBV28 | CASSSSDVREQYF | TGTGCCAGCAGTTCCTCGGACGTGAGGGAGCAGTACTTC
- | TRBJ1-3 | - | TRBV19 | CASSNQGFLGNTIYF | TGTGCCAGTAGTAACCAGGGCTTTCTCGGAAACACCATATATTTT
- | TRBJ2-7 | TRBD2 | TRBV7-2 | CASSRGGSGAREQYF | TGTGCCAGCAGCCGCGGGGGAAGTGGGGCACGCGAGCAGTACTTC
- | TRBJ1-2 | - | TRBV6-5 | CASKRDSPTGYTF | TGTGCCAGCAAACGGGATTCTCCAACAGGCTACACCTTC
once | TRBJ2-2 | - | TRBV7-2 | CASSFGEGRTGELFF | -
once | TRBJ1-4 | - | TRBV18 | CASTGRGAANEKLFF | TGTGCCAGCACCGGTCGGGGGGCAGCTAATGAAAAACTGTTTTTT
- | TRBJ2-2 | TRBD1 | TRBV7-2 | CASSLAGTGRNTGELFF | TGTGCCAGCAGCTTAGCGGGGACAGGCCGGAACACCGGGGAGCTGTTTTTT
- | TRBJ1-5 | - | TRBV2 | CASSGPRDSNQPQHF | TGTGCCAGCAGTGGTCCCAGGGATAGCAATCAGCCCCAGCATTTT
- | TRBJ2-7 | TRBD2 | TRBV28 | CASWTSGSYEQYF | TGTGCCAGCTGGACTAGCGGCTCCTACGAGCAGTACTTC